This TCR beta chain was documented in a study of cytomegalovirus exposure and HLA in healthy donors. TCRdb keeps only in-frame clones here, not all; method: immunoSEQ multiplex PCR. The data show about 280,000 clones, roughly 88% seen once. The CDR3 has 14 amino acids. V lost 2 bases to trimming and J lost 4 bases, with 9 bases between them. Germline lookup yields CDR1 MNHEY and CDR2 SMNVEV (reference sequence). The rearrangement uses TRBV27 and TRBJ1-3, with D perhaps matching TRBD1 (5 bases). The receptor comes from a woman between 18 and 29 years old in good health and CMV-seronegative. Material: PBMCs. The CDR3 protein is CASSLGATGNTIYF. The CDR3 region has the DNA TGTGCCAGCAGTTTAGGGGCAACCGGAAACACCATATATTTT.